This TCR beta chain is drawn from a study of blood T cells in healthy people across ages. Study observations and caveats: Researchers report that TCR beta diversity correlated strongly with naive T cell percentage.

As for this clonotype: What it binds is unknown.

The CDR3 runs to 15 residues. Germline CDR1 is SGHTA and CDR2 is FQGNSA. The V gene end was trimmed by 6 bases and the J gene end by 5 bases; junction bases not matched to a gene: 11. Then a second PCR, running roughly 7 to 12 cycles, was carried out with a sample-barcoded 5' primer and a J-beta primer mix. TCRdb reprocessed the 5' RACE reads with MiXCR, giving one entry per CDR3 protein. The data contain around 700,000 distinct CDR3 sequences, 20% to 30% of them singletons. The sample was also linked to a second study, of T cells of mothers and their children. That source notes: The study obtained over 9 million TCR beta CDR3 reads per mother and some 3 million per child. Pairs that are related and pairs that are unrelated have TCR recombination output shaped similarly by thymic selection. Overlap ran slightly, non-significantly higher for related than unrelated mother-child pairs.

Sequencing was done on a sample of blood. This chain uses TRBV7-2 with TRBJ2-3; 7 nucleotides line up with TRBD2. The receptor comes from a boy under 18 in good health. Here the CDR3 DNA reads TGTGCCAGCAGGAGCGGGAACTGGGAAGGAGATACGCAGTATTTT. Residues: CASRSGNWEGDTQYF.